The present entry profiles one T cell receptor (beta chain) with its context. The data belong to a study of chemoradiotherapy in HPV16-positive cancers. This CDR3 spans 13 amino acids. Germline-derived CDR1 and CDR2 are SQVTM and ANQGSEA. V gave up 7 bases and J gave up 2 bases; unmatched junction bases: 5. Clones were sequenced by immunoSEQ multiplex PCR, and TCRdb holds only the in-frame ones, with some missing. The sample has 16,000 or so clones; about 73% are singletons. The V and J genes are TRBV29-1 and TRBJ2-7, with 10 positions matching TRBD2. The clonotype was recovered from a human donor with HPV-associated anogenital cancer. The sequencing here drew on tumor tissue, taken from a patient who underwent chemoradiotherapy. The CDR3 is CSARTSGPYEQYF. The CDR3 coding sequence is TGCAGCGCTAGGACTAGCGGCCCCTACGAGCAGTACTTC.